The present T cell receptor beta chain was sequenced within a study of cytomegalovirus exposure and HLA in healthy donors. The study's findings and limits: Overall, around 160 TCR beta chains were annotated as cytomegalovirus-associated.

Primers included in the PCR were 60 Vbeta and 13 Jbeta primers. Profiled with immunoSEQ multiplex PCR; TCRdb holds only in-frame clones, not every one. The repertoire holds about 140,000 clones, with roughly 80% as singletons. This CDR3 is 13 amino acids long. V dropped 2 bases and J dropped 4 bases, with 3 bases sitting between them. CDR1 and CDR2 from the germline V gene are MNHEY and SMNVEV (reference sequence). To note about this clone: Its antigen remains unknown.

The TCR originated in a man between 35 and 55 years old in good health and CMV-seronegative. This chain connects TRBV27 to TRBJ2-6; D unresolved. Sequencing input: PBMCs. CDR3 amino acids: CASSLAGANVLTF. CDR3 nucleotides: TGTGCCAGCAGTTTAGCGGGGGCCAACGTCCTGACTTTC.